The 8 T cell receptor beta chains in this list originate from one sample, sequenced in a study of cytomegalovirus exposure and HLA in healthy donors (dated by TCRdb to between 2016 and 2019). Library method: the immunoSEQ multiplex PCR assay. A mixture of 60 forward primers for TCR Vbeta segments and 13 reverse primers for TCR Jbeta segments was used in the multiplex PCR. TCRdb provides this immuneACCESS table in a form limited to in-frame rearrangements. Some clones are lacking; in checked studies, under half of them reflect an unresolved V gene, and why the rest are absent is not known. For this sample there are more than 95,000 clones; about 80% appear just once. The ten largest account for approximately 11% of the sample. The specimen sequenced was PBMCs. The receptor set was obtained from a man younger than 45 in good health and CMV-seropositive.

V and J are TRBV30 and TRBJ2-7; TRBD2 agrees at 9 bases. V lost 0 bases, J lost 2 bases, and 5 bases stayed unmatched. From germline, CDR1 is GTSNPN and CDR2 SVGIG (reference sequence). This CDR3 is 15 amino acids long. CDR3 sequence reads: CAWSVGVAGAYEQYF. The CDR3 nucleotides are TGTGCCTGGAGTGTAGGGGTAGCGGGAGCCTACGAGCAGTACTTC.

Regarding this clone: Compared with germline, one end of the junction differs, possibly owing to a read error. The chain has TRBV6-6 and TRBJ2-1, with D possibly TRBD2 on 5 matching bases. Germline CDR1 reads MNHNY; CDR2 reads SVGAGI (reference sequence). CDR3 length: 11 amino acids. The CDR3 sequence is CASSPSGEQLF. The DNA for the CDR3 is TGTGCCAGCAGTCCGAGCGGTGAGCAGCTCTTC.

The rearrangement joins TRBV2 to TRBJ2-5, with 7 bases identical to TRBD1. The CDR3 has 14 amino acids. With V trimmed by 7 bases and J by 3 bases, 8 bases remained unmatched. CDR1 and CDR2 (germline): SNHLY, FYNNEI. The CDR3 spells CASTFWTGEETQYF. The CDR3 bases are TGTGCCAGCACCTTTTGGACAGGCGAAGAGACCCAGTACTTC.

This clone has more than one count but fewer than ten. This chain uses TRBV19 with TRBJ2-5; D is unresolved. Germline-derived CDR1 and CDR2 are LNHDA and SQIVND (reference sequence). CDR3 length equals 13 residues. The V and J ends lost 2 bases and 3 bases respectively, with 7 bases between them. The CDR3 reads CASSILEKETQYF. CDR3 coding DNA: TGTGCCAGTAGTATACTGGAGAAAGAGACCCAGTACTTC. Using reference TRBV19 and TRBJ2-5 for the parts outside the CDR3, the full variable domain is DGGITQSPKYLFRKEGQNVTLSCEQNLNHDAMYWYRQDPGQGLRLIYYSQIVNDFQKGDIAEGYSVSREKKESFPLTVTSAQKNPTAFYLCASSILEKETQYFGPGTRLLVL.

The chain combines TRBV27 with TRBJ1-4, with 7 bases lining up with TRBD1. V shed 5 bases and J 6 bases; nucleotides not matched to a gene: 9. The CDR3 is 15 amino acids. Germline CDR1 is MNHEY and CDR2 is SMNVEV (reference sequence). The CDR3 bases are TGTGCCAGCAGTGGTTCGACAGGGAGGTATGAAAAACTGTTTTTT. This translates into CASSGSTGRYEKLFF.

This chain connects TRBV4-1 to TRBJ1-1; D unclear. The CDR3 runs 14 residues. CDR1 is MGHRA, CDR2 YSYEKL, per germline. Trimming shortened V by 0 bases and J by 1 base, and 6 bases separated the two germline ends. The CDR3 sequence is CASSQDPRNTEAFF. As DNA, the CDR3 is TGCGCCAGCAGCCAAGACCCGAGGAACACTGAAGCTTTCTTT.

There are a few counts of this clone. V is TRBV19 and J is TRBJ2-7; D is perhaps TRBD1 (6 bases). The CDR3 spans 14 residues. Trimming removed 6 bases from V and 4 bases from J, with 16 bases in between. Germline assignment: CDR1 LNHDA and CDR2 SQIVND (reference sequence). The CDR3 is CASSGQGRGYEQYF. The CDR3 DNA reads as TGTGCCAGTAGCGGGCAGGGCAGGGGTTACGAGCAGTACTTC. Looking up the rest from reference TRBV19 and TRBJ2-7 gives the full variable domain: DGGITQSPKYLFRKEGQNVTLSCEQNLNHDAMYWYRQDPGQGLRLIYYSQIVNDFQKGDIAEGYSVSREKKESFPLTVTSAQKNPTAFYLCASSGQGRGYEQYFGPGTRLTVT.

This clone was seen more than once but under ten times. The sample contains more than one DNA sequence encoding this CDR3. This chain links TRBV4-3 with TRBJ1-1; D gene uncertain. This CDR3 spans 15 amino acids. V was clipped by 0 bases and J by 5 bases, with 13 bases between them. Germline V gene sequence: CDR1 LGHNA, CDR2 YSLEER. Here the CDR3 reads CASSQDPGSRTEAFF. The CDR3, as DNA: TGCGCCAGCAGCCAAGATCCGGGGTCCCGGACTGAAGCTTTCTTT.